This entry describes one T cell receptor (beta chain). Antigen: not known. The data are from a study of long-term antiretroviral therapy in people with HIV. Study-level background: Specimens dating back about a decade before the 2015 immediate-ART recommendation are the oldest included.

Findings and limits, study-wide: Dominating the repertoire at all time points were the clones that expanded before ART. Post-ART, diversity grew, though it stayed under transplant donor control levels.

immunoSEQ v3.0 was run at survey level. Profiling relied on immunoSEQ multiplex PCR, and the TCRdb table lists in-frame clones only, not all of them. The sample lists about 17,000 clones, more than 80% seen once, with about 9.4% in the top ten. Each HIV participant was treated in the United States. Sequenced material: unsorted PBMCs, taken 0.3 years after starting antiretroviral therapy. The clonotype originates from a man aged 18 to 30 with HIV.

The CDR3 DNA is TGTGCCAGCTCACTGTCAGCGGGTGACACTGAAGCTTTCTTT. It encodes CASSLSAGDTEAFF. This rearrangement joins TRBV18 to TRBJ1-1, with D hard to call. The CDR3 extends over 14 amino acids. With 4 bases removed from V and 3 bases from J, the gap between germline ends came to 12 bases. Germline V gives CDR1 KGHSH, CDR2 LQKENI.